The 15 T cell receptor beta chains presented below share a single source sample, sequenced in a study of T-cell memory formation after mild COVID-19. TCRdb called the 5' RACE reads again in MiXCR, with one record for every CDR3 protein. The sample lists roughly 400,000 distinct CDR3 sequences, more than 15% seen once, with under 25% in the top ten. Specimen: PBMCs or a T cell subset sorted from them (not recorded which). The receptors were gathered from a young man who had mild COVID-19 (a few samples of this study predate the infection). Cell type and time point are not known.

This clonotype has a handful of counts. This sequence joins TRBV28 and TRBJ2-5; 8 bases are shared with TRBD2. CDR1 is MDHEN, CDR2 SYDVKM, per germline. V trimming: 6 bases; J trimming: 5 bases; junction bases outside the gene matches: 8. The CDR3 is made up of 14 amino acids. The CDR3: CASRQTSASETQYF. In DNA, the CDR3 is TGTGCCAGCAGGCAGACTAGCGCGTCCGAGACCCAGTACTTC.

This clonotype appeared a few times. The rearrangement uses TRBV12-3 or TRBV12-4 and TRBJ2-1, with a tentative D call TRBD1 (5 bases). Trimming cost V 2 bases and J 10 bases, with 12 bases left between them. The CDR3 runs 13 residues. In DNA, the CDR3 is TGTGCCAGCAGTTTATCGACAGTTGTAGAGCAGTTCTTC. This codes for CASSLSTVVEQFF.

The J gene is TRBJ1-3, the V gene TRBV2, with a tentative D call TRBD1 (5 bases). Germline assignment: CDR1 SNHLY and CDR2 FYNNEI. This CDR3 contains 14 residues. V was clipped by 5 bases and J by 2 bases, with 10 bases between them. This CDR3 reads CASSRDLTGNTIYF. The CDR3 coding sequence is TGTGCCAGCAGTAGGGACTTGACTGGAAACACCATATATTTT.

The V gene is TRBV7-9, the J gene TRBJ2-3; TRBD2 matches 13 bases. The germline gives CDR1 SEHNR, CDR2 FQNEAQ (reference sequence). Germline trimming cut 5 bases from V and 7 bases from J; bases unmatched to any gene: 9. The CDR3 runs 16 residues. The CDR3 is CASSPTSGLAGYTQYF. For the CDR3, the DNA is TGTGCCAGCAGCCCCACGTCGGGACTAGCGGGATATACGCAGTATTTT.

The V call is TRBV9, the J call TRBJ1-4, with D maybe TRBD1 (5 bases). V lost 3 bases and J 7 bases, leaving 13 bases between the germline ends. From germline, CDR1 is SGDLS and CDR2 YYNGEE. The CDR3 runs to 14 residues. The CDR3 reads CASSAGTELEKLFF. The CDR3 DNA follows: TGTGCCAGCAGCGCCGGGACGGAGCTTGAAAAACTGTTTTTT.

DNA for the CDR3: TGCGCCAGCAGCTTGATAGGGGAGGGATATGGCTACACCTTC. This codes for CASSLIGEGYGYTF. V gene TRBV5-1 combines with J gene TRBJ1-2; TRBD1 is a possible D gene (5 bases). Per germline, CDR1 SGHRS and CDR2 YFSETQ. This CDR3 spans 14 amino acids. V shed 1 base and J shed 5 bases, with 12 bases lying between them.

The J gene is TRBJ2-3, the V gene TRBV5-1, with D possibly being TRBD1 or TRBD2 (5 bases each). The CDR3 runs 16 residues. V was pared by 4 bases and J by 2 bases, with 17 bases between. Germline CDR1 is SGHRS and CDR2 is YFSETQ. CDR3 protein: CASSAAGATPTDTQYF. The DNA for the CDR3 is TGCGCCAGCAGCGCAGCCGGGGCAACCCCCACAGATACGCAGTATTTT.

The chain is built from TRBV7-3 and TRBJ2-3, with 8 bases that match TRBD1. The CDR3 extends over 16 amino acids. Germline loops: CDR1 SGHTA, CDR2 FQGTGA. Trimming took 2 bases from V and 0 from J; bases not matched to a gene: 4. CDR3 region: CASSLGQGQSTDTQYF. DNA of the CDR3: TGTGCCAGCAGCTTAGGACAGGGACAGAGCACAGATACGCAGTATTTT.

This clonotype was detected a few times. This sequence joins TRBV20-1 and TRBJ2-5, with D perhaps matching TRBD1 (5 bases). Germline loops: CDR1 DFQATT, CDR2 SNEGSKA (reference sequence). Trimming took 4 bases from V and 5 from J, leaving 17 bases between them. CDR3 length: 14 amino acids. The CDR3 nucleotides read TGCAGTGCTATAGCCCCGACAGTTTTTGAGACCCAGTACTTC. Protein: CSAIAPTVFETQYF.

The chain is built from TRBV24-1 and TRBJ2-1; 15 bases line up with TRBD2. V gave up 1 base and J gave up 5 bases; unmatched junction bases: 14. This CDR3 region has 21 residues. Germline V lookup: CDR1 KGHDR, CDR2 SFDVKD. The CDR3 coding sequence is TGTGCCACCAGTGATTTCGAGATTACCGGGACTAGCGGGGGGCTCGACAATGAGCAGTTCTTC. This gives the protein CATSDFEITGTSGGLDNEQFF.

This chain connects TRBV7-9 to TRBJ1-1, with D possibly matching TRBD1 (5 bases). Germline V gene data show CDR1 as SEHNR and CDR2 as FQNEAQ (reference sequence). This CDR3 contains 13 residues. The ends were cut back, 8 bases at V and 4 bases at J, with 14 bases in the middle. The CDR3 loop reads CASRRGDGTEAFF. CDR3 DNA: TGTGCCAGCCGCCGGGGGGATGGCACTGAAGCTTTCTTT.

The gene calls are TRBV7-3 and TRBJ2-3; 8 bases match TRBD2. The CDR3 runs to 15 residues. Germline CDR1 reads SGHTA; CDR2 reads FQGTGA. Germline trimming cut 5 bases from V and 4 bases from J; bases unmatched to any gene: 8. This CDR3 reads CASSPRRGVADTQYF. As DNA, the CDR3 is TGTGCCAGCAGCCCAAGGCGGGGGGTCGCAGATACGCAGTATTTT. Supplemented by reference TRBV7-3 and TRBJ2-3, the full variable domain reads GAGVSQTPSNKVTEKGKYVELRCDPISGHTALYWYRQSLGQGPEFLIYFQGTGAADDSGLPNDRFFAVRPEGSVSTLKIQRTERGDSAVYLCASSPRRGVADTQYFGPGTRLTVL.

This clonotype was recorded only once. This chain links TRBV7-6 with TRBJ2-7; D is perhaps TRBD1 (7 bases). V was trimmed by 5 bases and J by 2 bases, leaving 19 bases between them. The CDR3 runs to 16 residues. Per the germline V gene, CDR1 is SGHVS and CDR2 is FNYEAQ. The CDR3 region has the DNA TGTGCCAGCAGCGACTGGCGGGACAGCCACCCCTACGAGCAGTACTTC. It translates to CASSDWRDSHPYEQYF. Full variable domain (outside the CDR3, taken from reference TRBV7-6 and TRBJ2-7): GAGVSQSPRYKVTKRGQDVALRCDPISGHVSLYWYRQALGQGPEFLTYFNYEAQQDKSGLPNDRFSAERPEGSISTLTIQRTEQRDSAMYRCASSDWRDSHPYEQYFGPGTRLTVT.

The chain links TRBV27 to TRBJ1-4, with D possibly being TRBD1 (6 bases). V was clipped by 5 bases and J by 7 bases, with 14 bases between them. Germline V lookup: CDR1 MNHEY, CDR2 SMNVEV (reference sequence). The CDR3 runs 14 residues. The CDR3 DNA follows: TGTGCCAGCAGTGAGCAGGGGAGGCCTGAAAAACTGTTTTTT. Residues: CASSEQGRPEKLFF.

This clonotype was observed a few times. The chain uses TRBV5-1 and TRBJ2-3; tentatively, D is TRBD1 (5 bases). The V gene lost 7 bases and the J gene lost 4 bases, with 19 bases spanning the gap. The CDR3 sequence is 15 residues long. Germline V gene data show CDR1 as SGHRS and CDR2 as YFSETQ. The CDR3 DNA sequence: TGCGCCAGCCTACGGCAGGCAGGGTTATCAGATACGCAGTATTTT. Amino acid sequence: CASLRQAGLSDTQYF.